This TCR beta chain derives from a study of T cells after yellow fever vaccination (dated by TCRdb to the late 2010s). Background on the whole study: Staining for CD3, CD45RA, CCR7 and CD95 was used to sort memory subsets (EM, EMRA, CM and Tscm) on a BD FACS Aria III. The SMART-Seq v4 Ultra Low Input RNA kit was used to prepare libraries from fractions with low cell numbers. To follow T-cell clones before and after both primary and booster YFV17D yellow fever vaccination, bulk TCR alpha and beta repertoires underwent longitudinal sequencing. Two healthy male donors, one aged 18 to 30 and one aged 30 to 40 years, were included in the cohort. Blood was collected at multiple timepoints before and after primary and secondary immunization, and bulk PBMC replicates and cell subsets were isolated. Sorting of memory subsets took place on days 0, 15 and 45 and at 18 months after primary vaccination, as well as on days 0, 15 and 45 after the 30-year booster. Results the study describes overall, beyond this receptor: A small share of clonotypes was detected in both CD4 and CD8 compartments, with the overlap likely arising from convergent recombination. In the sorted memory subsets on day 0, nearly all of the vaccine-responding clonotypes fell below detection. The secondary T-cell response was found to be weaker but faster than the primary response, with a peak reached on day 5 rather than on day 15. Because abundant contaminating clonotypes from the bulk population could be contained in FACS-sorted repertoires, computational filtering was required. Only a couple of donors were included in the study, so the extent to which the findings can be generalized is limited. Most clones expanded after primary vaccination were re-detected after the booster (around 96% of CD4 and approximately 85% of CD8), suggesting broad memory maintenance.

In this sample, this clonotype turned up many times. Nothing much larger sits one base from this clone, and base qualities are not available. The treatment or condition label corresponds to: live attenuated yellow fever vaccine strain. PBMCs were isolated from peripheral blood using a standard Ficoll-Paque protocol. RNA from sorted memory subsets was extracted with the RNeasy Micro Kit. TCR cDNA was synthesized by 5'RACE template switching, through which a universal primer site and unique molecular identifiers were introduced. cDNA synthesis was primed from both the TCR alpha and TCR beta constant segments. Libraries were amplified in two PCR steps, with sample barcodes and sequencing adapters added in the second step. Sequencing of libraries was done on Illumina HiSeq 2500 (2x100 bp) or NovaSeq (2x150 bp). The original pipeline was this. Reads were demultiplexed and collapsed into UMI consensus sequences with MIGEC, and V(D)J alignment was performed with MiXCR. Vaccine-responding clonotypes were defined with edgeR using replicate PBMC samples, requiring FDR below 0.01 and a log2 fold change above 5 up to day 15. Bulk clonotypes were assigned CD4 or CD8 identity according to which sequenced CD4 or CD8 repertoire held them at higher abundance. To estimate how each clone was distributed across memory phenotypes, clonotype frequencies in memory subsets were weighted by the numbers of FACS-sorted cells. The raw public data were reprocessed by TCRdb itself: fastp quality trimming at Q25, MiXCR clonotype calling, in-frame beta chains only. Entries are consolidated by CDR3 protein sequence, retaining the most common genes and DNA. TCRdb's processing, not the authors', yielded these V and J calls. The sample has tens of thousands of distinct CDR3 sequences on record, less than 3.5% of them singletons. 0.75% to 1% of the sample lies in the top ten.

The cysteine opens and the phenylalanine closes a CDR3 of 17 amino acids. Only CDR3 DNA is held: 51 bases, read in frame from base 1. From the germline V gene, CDR1 is SGHRS and CDR2 is YFSETQ. V is cut by 0 bases and J by 7 bases, and the space between the germline ends is 20 bases. This clonotype was sampled from a man in his late teens or twenties who received the YFV17D yellow fever vaccine. The sample here was PBMCs, either bulk or a sorted T-cell subset (CD4+, CD8+, memory, or dextramer-sorted; not recorded which), taken 35 to 50 days after the first yellow fever vaccination. The chain is assembled from TRBV5-1 and TRBJ2-1, and TRBD2 may be the D gene, going by 6 matching bases. The encoded CDR3 is CASSLVEGAGIRNEQFF. The DNA sequence reads TGCGCCAGCAGCTTGGTGGAAGGGGCGGGGATTCGTAATGAGCAGTTCTTC. Reference TRBV5-1 and TRBJ2-1 proteins supply the regions before and after the CDR3; the full variable domain is: KAGVTQTPRYLIKTRGQQVTLSCSPISGHRSVSWYQQTPGQGLQFLFEYFSETQRNKGNFPGRFSGRQFSNSRSEMNVSTLELGDSALYLCASSLVEGAGIRNEQFFGPGTRLTVL.